This T cell receptor (beta chain) was sequenced during a study of T cell responses to AZD1222 COVID-19 vaccine. Comments on this clone: Its matching antigen is unknown.

Overall study results and limits: Repertoire sampling happened only post peak T cell response. Donors, mostly white British, included more females; clonal diversity was possibly underestimated.

Repertoires were generated with immunoSEQ multiplex PCR, while TCRdb's copy carries only in-frame clones and drops some. Of around 33,000 clones in the sample, just over 90% are singletons; the top ten hold 35% to 50%. CDR1 SGHTS and CDR2 YDEGEE come from the germline V gene. This CDR3 has 14 residues. V shed 3 bases and J 5 bases; nucleotides not matched to a gene: 5. The receptor comes from an adult in good health. The gene calls are TRBV5-8 and TRBJ2-7, with 10 nucleotides matching TRBD1. Sequenced material: peripheral blood, taken on day 0 of AZD1222 vaccination. This chain's CDR3 is CASSYGQGDDEQYF. In DNA, the CDR3 is TGTGCCAGCAGCTACGGACAGGGGGACGACGAGCAGTACTTC.